This T cell receptor (beta chain) was identified during a study of blood T cell repertoires in COVID-19. Turning to the study itself: Sites in the United States, Italy and Spain provided acute and convalescent COVID-19 samples. The cDNA or gDNA used as material had been derived from T cells, B-cell-depleted T cells, or PBMCs.

In the original analysis: Estimates of nucleated cell counts were drawn from the amplification of reference gene primers. The table came from immunoSEQ multiplex PCR; TCRdb's copy has only in-frame clones and leaves some out. Clonal size and the V and J genes are those of that table, whereas D and trimming came from the DNA. This table has fewer than 65,000 clones, about four fifths appearing once. The length of the CDR3 is 14 residues. V was pared by 6 bases and J by 4 bases, with 3 bases of the junction left unmatched. Germline V gene sequence: CDR1 MNHEY, CDR2 SMNVEV (reference sequence). The V and J genes are TRBV27 and TRBJ1-4; 9 bases map to TRBD1. Sequences were obtained from peripheral blood. The clonotype originates from a human donor in a cohort sampled during active COVID-19. CDR3 protein: CASRGTGINEKLFF. DNA of the CDR3: TGTGCCAGCAGAGGGACAGGGATTAATGAAAAACTGTTTTTT.